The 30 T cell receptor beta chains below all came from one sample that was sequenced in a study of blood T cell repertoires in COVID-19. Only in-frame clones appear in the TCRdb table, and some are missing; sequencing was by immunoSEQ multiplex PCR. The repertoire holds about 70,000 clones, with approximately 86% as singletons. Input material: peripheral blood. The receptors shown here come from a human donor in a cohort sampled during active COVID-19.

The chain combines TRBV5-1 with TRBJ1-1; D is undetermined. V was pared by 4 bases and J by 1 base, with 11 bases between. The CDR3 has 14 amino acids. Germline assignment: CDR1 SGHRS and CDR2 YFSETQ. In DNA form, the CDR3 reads TGCGCCAGCAGCACCCGCACTACGAACACTGAAGCTTTCTTT. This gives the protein CASSTRTTNTEAFF.

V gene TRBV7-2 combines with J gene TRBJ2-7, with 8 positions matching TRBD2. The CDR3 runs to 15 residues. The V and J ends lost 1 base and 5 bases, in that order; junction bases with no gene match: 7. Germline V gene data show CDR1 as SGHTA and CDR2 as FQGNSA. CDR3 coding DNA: TGTGCCAGCAGCTTAGGGCTAACGGGGGGGGACGAGCAGTACTTC. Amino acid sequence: CASSLGLTGGDEQYF.

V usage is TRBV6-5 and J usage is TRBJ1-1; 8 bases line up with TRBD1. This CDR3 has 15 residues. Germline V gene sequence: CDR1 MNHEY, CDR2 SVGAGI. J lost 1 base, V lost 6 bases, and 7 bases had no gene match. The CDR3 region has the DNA TGTGCCAGCAGCTGGAGGACAGGGCCGAACACTGAAGCTTTCTTT. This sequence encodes CASSWRTGPNTEAFF.

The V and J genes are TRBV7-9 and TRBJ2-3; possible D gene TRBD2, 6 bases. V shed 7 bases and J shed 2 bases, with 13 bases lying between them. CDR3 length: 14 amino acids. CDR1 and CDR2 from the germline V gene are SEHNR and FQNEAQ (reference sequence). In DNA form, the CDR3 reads TGTGCCAGCACCCCAGGGACTCTCACAGATACGCAGTATTTT. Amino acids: CASTPGTLTDTQYF.

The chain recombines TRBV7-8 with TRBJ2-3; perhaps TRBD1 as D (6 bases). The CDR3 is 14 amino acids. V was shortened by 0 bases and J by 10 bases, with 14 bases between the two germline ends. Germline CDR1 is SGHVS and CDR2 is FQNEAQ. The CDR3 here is CASSLAGQGMAQYF. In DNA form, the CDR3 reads TGTGCCAGCAGCTTAGCGGGTCAGGGGATGGCGCAGTATTTT.

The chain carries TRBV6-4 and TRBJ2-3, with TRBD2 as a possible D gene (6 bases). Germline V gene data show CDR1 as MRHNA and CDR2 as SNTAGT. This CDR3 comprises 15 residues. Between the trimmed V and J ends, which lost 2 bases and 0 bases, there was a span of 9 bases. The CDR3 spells CASSDQAGSTDTQYF. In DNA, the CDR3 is TGTGCCAGCAGTGACCAGGCGGGGAGCACAGATACGCAGTATTTT.

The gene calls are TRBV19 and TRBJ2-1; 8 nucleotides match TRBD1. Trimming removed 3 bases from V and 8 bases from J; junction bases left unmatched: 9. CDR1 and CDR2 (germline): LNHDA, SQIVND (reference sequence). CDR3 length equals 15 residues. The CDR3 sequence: CASSMNGQGVDEQFF. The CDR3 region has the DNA TGTGCCAGTAGTATGAACGGACAGGGAGTTGATGAGCAGTTCTTC. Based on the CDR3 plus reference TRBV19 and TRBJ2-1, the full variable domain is DGGITQSPKYLFRKEGQNVTLSCEQNLNHDAMYWYRQDPGQGLRLIYYSQIVNDFQKGDIAEGYSVSREKKESFPLTVTSAQKNPTAFYLCASSMNGQGVDEQFFGPGTRLTVL.

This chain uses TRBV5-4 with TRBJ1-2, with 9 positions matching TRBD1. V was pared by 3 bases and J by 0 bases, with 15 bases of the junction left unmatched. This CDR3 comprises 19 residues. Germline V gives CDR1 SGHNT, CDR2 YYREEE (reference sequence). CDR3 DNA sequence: TGTGCCAGCAGCTCCCCAGAACAGGGGGCGAGGGTACCTAACTATGGCTACACCTTC. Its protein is CASSSPEQGARVPNYGYTF.

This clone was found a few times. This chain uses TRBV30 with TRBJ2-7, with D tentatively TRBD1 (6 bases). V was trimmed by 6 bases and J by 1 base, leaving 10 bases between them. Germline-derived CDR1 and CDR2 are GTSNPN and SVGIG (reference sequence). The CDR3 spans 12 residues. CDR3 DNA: TGTGCCTGCCAGGGACAATCCTACGAGCAGTACTTC. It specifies CACQGQSYEQYF.

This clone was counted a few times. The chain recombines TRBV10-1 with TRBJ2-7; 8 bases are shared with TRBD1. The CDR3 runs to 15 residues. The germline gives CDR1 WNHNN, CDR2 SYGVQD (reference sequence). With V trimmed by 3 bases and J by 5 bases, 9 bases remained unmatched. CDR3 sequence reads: CASSEFGQGKDEQYF. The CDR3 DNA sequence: TGCGCCAGCAGTGAATTCGGACAGGGAAAGGACGAGCAGTACTTC.

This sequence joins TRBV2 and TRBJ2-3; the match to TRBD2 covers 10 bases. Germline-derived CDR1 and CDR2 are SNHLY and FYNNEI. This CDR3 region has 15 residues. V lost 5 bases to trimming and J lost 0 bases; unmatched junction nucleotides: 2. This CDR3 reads CASSPAGGSTDTQYF. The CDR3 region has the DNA TGTGCCAGCAGTCCAGCGGGGGGGAGCACAGATACGCAGTATTTT. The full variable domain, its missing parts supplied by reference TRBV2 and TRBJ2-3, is EPEVTQTPSHQVTQMGQEVILRCVPISNHLYFYWYRQILGQKVEFLVSFYNNEISEKSEIFDDQFSVERPDGSNFTLKIRSTKLEDSAMYFCASSPAGGSTDTQYFGPGTRLTVL.

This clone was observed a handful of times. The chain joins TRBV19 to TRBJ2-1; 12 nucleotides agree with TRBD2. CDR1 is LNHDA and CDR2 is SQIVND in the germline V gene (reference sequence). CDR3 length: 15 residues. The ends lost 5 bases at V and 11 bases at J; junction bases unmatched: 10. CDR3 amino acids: CASSPGTSGPDQQFF. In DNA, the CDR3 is TGTGCCAGTAGTCCAGGGACTAGCGGGCCTGACCAGCAGTTCTTC.

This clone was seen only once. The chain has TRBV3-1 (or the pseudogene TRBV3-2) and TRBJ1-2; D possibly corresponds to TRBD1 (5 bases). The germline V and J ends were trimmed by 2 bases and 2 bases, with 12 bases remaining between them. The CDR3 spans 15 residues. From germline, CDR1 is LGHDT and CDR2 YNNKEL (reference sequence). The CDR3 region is CASSQKYGGNYGYTF. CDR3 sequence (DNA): TGTGCCAGCAGCCAAAAATACGGGGGGAACTATGGCTACACCTTC.

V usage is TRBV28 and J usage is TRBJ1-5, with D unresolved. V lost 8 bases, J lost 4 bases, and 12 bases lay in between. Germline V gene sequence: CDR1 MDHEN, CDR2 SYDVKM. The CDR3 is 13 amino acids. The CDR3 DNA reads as TGTGCCAGCCACCCGAGAGGGAATCAGCCCCAGCATTTT. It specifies CASHPRGNQPQHF. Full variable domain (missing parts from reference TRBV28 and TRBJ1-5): DVKVTQSSRYLVKRTGEKVFLECVQDMDHENMFWYRQDPGLGLRLIYFSYDVKMKEKGDIPEGYSVSREKKERFSLILESASTNQTSMYLCASHPRGNQPQHFGDGTRLSIL.

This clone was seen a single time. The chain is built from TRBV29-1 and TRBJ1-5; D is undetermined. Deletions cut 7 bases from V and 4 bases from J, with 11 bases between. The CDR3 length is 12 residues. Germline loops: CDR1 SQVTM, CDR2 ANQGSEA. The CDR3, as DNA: TGCAGCGCCGCGGAGGGAAATCAGCCCCAGCATTTT. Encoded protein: CSAAEGNQPQHF.

For the CDR3, the DNA is TGCGCCAGCAGCTTGGGCGGCTCGAACACTGAAGCTTTCTTT. Translating it yields CASSLGGSNTEAFF. V gene TRBV5-1 combines with J gene TRBJ1-1; unclear D gene. Trimming shortened V by 0 bases and J by 1 base, and 7 bases separated the two germline ends. The CDR3 length is 14 residues. The germline V gene has CDR1 SGHRS and CDR2 YFSETQ.

CDR3 nucleotide sequence: TGCGCCAGCAGCTTCGGCGGGACCCCCCAAGAGACCCAGTACTTC. It yields the protein CASSFGGTPQETQYF. The chain uses TRBV5-1 and TRBJ2-5; TRBD2 might be the D (6 bases). Germline loops: CDR1 SGHRS, CDR2 YFSETQ. V lost 2 bases, J lost 1 base, and 12 bases lay in between. The CDR3 consists of 15 residues.

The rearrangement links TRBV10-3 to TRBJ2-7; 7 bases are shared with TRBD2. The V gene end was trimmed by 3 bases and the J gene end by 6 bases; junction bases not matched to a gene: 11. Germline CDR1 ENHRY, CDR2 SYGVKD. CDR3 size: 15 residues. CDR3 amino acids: CAISDLLTSKGEQYF. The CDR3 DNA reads TGTGCCATCAGTGACCTGTTGACTAGCAAAGGCGAGCAGTACTTC.

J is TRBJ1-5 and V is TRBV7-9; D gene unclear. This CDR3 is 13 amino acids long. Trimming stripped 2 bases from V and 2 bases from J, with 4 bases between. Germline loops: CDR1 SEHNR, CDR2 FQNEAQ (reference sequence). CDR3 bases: TGTGCCAGCAGCTTAACAGGCAATCAGCCCCAGCATTTT. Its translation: CASSLTGNQPQHF.

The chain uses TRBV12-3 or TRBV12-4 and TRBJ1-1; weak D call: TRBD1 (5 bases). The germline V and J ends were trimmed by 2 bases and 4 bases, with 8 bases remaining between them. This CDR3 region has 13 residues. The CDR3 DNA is TGTGCCAGCAGTTTACTGGGGGGCACTGAAGCTTTCTTT. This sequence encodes CASSLLGGTEAFF.

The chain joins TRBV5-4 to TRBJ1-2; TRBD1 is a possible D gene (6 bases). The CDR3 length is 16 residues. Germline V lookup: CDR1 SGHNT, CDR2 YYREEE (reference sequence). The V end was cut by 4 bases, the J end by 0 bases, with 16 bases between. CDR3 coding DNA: TGTGCCAGCAGCGGTGGAGGGGGAGGGTCTAACTATGGCTACACCTTC. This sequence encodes CASSGGGGGSNYGYTF.

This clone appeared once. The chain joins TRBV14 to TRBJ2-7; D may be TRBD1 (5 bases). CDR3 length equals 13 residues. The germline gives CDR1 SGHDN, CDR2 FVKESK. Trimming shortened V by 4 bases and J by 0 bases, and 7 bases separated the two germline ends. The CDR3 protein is CASSRGLSYEQYF. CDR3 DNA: TGTGCCAGCAGCCGGGGCCTCTCCTACGAGCAGTACTTC.

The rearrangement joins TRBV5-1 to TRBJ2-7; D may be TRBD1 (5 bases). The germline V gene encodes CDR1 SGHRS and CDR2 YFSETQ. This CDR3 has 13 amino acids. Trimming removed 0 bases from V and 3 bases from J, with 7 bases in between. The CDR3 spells CASSLVDSYEQYF. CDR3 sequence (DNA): TGCGCCAGCAGCTTGGTTGACAGCTACGAGCAGTACTTC.

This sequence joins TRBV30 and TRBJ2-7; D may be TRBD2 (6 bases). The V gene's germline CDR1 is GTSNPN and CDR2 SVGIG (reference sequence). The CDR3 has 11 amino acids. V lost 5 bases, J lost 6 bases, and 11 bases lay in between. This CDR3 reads CAWGIAVEQYF. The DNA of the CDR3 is TGTGCCTGGGGAATAGCGGTCGAGCAGTACTTC.

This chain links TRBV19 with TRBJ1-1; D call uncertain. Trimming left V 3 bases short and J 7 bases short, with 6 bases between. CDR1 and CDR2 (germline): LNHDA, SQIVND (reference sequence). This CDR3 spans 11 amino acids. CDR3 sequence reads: CASSIRSEAFF. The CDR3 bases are TGTGCCAGTAGTATTCGGAGTGAAGCTTTCTTT.

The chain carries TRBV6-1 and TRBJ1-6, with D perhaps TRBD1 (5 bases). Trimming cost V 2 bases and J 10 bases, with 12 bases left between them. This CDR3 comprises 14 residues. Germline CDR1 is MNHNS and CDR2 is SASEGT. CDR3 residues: CASSEWQGRSPLHF. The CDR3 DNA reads TGTGCCAGCAGTGAATGGCAGGGTAGATCACCCCTCCACTTT.

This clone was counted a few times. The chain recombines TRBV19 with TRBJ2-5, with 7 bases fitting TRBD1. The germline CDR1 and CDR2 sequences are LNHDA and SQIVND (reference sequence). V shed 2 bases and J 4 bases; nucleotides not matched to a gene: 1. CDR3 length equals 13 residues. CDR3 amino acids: CASSINRGETQYF. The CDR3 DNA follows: TGTGCCAGTAGTATAAACAGGGGAGAGACCCAGTACTTC.

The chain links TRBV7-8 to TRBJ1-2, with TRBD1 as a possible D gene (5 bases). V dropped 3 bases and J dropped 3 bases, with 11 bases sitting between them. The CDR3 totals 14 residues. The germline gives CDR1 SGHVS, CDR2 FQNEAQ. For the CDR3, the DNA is TGTGCCAGCAGCTTGGGGGGGTTTCACTATGGCTACACCTTC. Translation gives CASSLGGFHYGYTF.

CDR3 sequence reads: CASSSGLAGGTGELFF. The CDR3 nucleotides are TGCGCCAGCAGCTCAGGACTAGCGGGGGGCACCGGGGAGCTGTTTTTT. The V and J genes are TRBV5-1 and TRBJ2-2; 14 nucleotides align to TRBD2. Looked up from germline, CDR1 is SGHRS and CDR2 is YFSETQ. Trimming at V came to 3 bases and at J to 4 bases, leaving 2 bases not matched to a gene. The CDR3 loop spans 16 amino acids.

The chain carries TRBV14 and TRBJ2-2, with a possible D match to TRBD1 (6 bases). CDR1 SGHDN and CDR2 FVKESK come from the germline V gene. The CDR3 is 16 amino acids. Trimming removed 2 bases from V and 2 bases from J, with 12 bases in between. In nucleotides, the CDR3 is TGTGCCAGCAGCCAATATAAAGGGACAAACACCGGGGAGCTGTTTTTT. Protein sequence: CASSQYKGTNTGELFF.